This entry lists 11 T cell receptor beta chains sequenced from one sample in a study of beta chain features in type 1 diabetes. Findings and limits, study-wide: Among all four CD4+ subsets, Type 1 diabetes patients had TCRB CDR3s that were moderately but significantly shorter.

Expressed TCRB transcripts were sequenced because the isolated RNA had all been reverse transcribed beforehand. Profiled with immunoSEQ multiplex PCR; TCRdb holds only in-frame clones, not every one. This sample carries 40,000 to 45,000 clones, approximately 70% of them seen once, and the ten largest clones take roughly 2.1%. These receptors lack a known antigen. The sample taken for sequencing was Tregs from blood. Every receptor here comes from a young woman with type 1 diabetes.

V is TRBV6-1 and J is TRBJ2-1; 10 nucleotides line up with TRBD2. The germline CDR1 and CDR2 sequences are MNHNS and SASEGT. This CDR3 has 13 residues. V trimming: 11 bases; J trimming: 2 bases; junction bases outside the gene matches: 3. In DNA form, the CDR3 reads TGTGCCGCAGGGACTAGCGCCTACAATGAGCAGTTCTTC. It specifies CAAGTSAYNEQFF.

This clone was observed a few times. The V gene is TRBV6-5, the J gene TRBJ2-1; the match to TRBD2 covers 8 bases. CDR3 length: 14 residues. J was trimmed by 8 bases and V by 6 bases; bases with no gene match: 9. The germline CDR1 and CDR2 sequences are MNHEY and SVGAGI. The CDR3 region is CASSRRTSLDEQFF. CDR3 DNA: TGTGCCAGCAGCCGACGGACTAGCCTAGATGAGCAGTTCTTC.

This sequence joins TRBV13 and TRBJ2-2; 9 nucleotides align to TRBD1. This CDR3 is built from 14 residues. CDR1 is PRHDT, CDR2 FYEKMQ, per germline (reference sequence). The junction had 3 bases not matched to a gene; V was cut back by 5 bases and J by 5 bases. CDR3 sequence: CASSTGTGTGELFF. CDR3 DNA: TGTGCCAGCAGCACCGGGACAGGGACCGGGGAGCTGTTTTTT.

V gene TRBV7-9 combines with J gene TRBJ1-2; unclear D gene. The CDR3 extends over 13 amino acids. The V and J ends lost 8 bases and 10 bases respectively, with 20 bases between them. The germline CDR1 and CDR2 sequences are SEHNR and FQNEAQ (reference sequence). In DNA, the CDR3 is TGTGCCAGCTTACCTTTGGCCTTACAGACCTACACCTTC. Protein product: CASLPLALQTYTF.

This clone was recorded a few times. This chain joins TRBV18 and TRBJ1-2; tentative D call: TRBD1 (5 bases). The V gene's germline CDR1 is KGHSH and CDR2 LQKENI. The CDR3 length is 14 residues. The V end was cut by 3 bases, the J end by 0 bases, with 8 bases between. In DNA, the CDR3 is TGTGCCAGCTCACCGACAGCCTCTAACTATGGCTACACCTTC. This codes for CASSPTASNYGYTF.

In DNA, the CDR3 is TGTGCCAGCAGTGGGGGGGTAGGGGAGACCCAGTACTTC. This gives the protein CASSGGVGETQYF. This chain joins TRBV2 and TRBJ2-5; D might be TRBD2 (6 bases). The CDR3 consists of 13 residues. Germline V gives CDR1 SNHLY, CDR2 FYNNEI. With 4 bases removed from V and 5 bases from J, the gap between germline ends came to 11 bases.

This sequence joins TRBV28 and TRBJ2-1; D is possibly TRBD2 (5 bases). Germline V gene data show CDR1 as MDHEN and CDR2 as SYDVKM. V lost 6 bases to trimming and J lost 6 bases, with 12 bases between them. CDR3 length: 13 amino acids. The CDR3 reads CASSPLGRNEQFF. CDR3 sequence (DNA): TGTGCCAGCAGCCCACTAGGACGCAATGAGCAGTTCTTC. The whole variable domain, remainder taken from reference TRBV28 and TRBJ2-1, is DVKVTQSSRYLVKRTGEKVFLECVQDMDHENMFWYRQDPGLGLRLIYFSYDVKMKEKGDIPEGYSVSREKKERFSLILESASTNQTSMYLCASSPLGRNEQFFGPGTRLTVL.

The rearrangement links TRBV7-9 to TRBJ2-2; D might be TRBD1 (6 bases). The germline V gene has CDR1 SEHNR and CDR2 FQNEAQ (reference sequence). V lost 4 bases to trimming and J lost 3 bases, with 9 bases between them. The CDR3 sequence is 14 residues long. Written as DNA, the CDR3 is TGTGCCAGCAGCTCGCAGGGGCACACCGGGGAGCTGTTTTTT. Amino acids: CASSSQGHTGELFF.

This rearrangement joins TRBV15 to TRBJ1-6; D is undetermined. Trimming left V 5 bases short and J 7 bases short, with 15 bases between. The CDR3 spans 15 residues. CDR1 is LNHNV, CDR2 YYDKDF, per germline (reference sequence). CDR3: CATSARTAGNSPLHF. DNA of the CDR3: TGTGCCACCAGCGCCCGGACGGCGGGGAATTCACCCCTCCACTTT.

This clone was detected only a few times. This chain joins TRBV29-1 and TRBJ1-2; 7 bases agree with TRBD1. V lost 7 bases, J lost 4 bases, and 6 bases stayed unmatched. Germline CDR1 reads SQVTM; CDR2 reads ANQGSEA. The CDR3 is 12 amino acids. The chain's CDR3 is CSDRQGSYGYTF. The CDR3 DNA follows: TGCAGCGACCGACAGGGATCCTATGGCTACACCTTC.

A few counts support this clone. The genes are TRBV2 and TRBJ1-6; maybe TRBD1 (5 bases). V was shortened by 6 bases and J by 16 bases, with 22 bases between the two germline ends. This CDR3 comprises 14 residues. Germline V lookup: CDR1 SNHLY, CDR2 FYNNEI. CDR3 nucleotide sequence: TGTGCCAGCAGAAGGGGATCAGGGTACAGTTCTCTCCACTTT. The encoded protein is CASRRGSGYSSLHF. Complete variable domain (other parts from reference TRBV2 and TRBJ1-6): EPEVTQTPSHQVTQMGQEVILRCVPISNHLYFYWYRQILGQKVEFLVSFYNNEISEKSEIFDDQFSVERPDGSNFTLKIRSTKLEDSAMYFCASRRGSGYSSLHFGNGTRLTVT.